This TCR beta chain was documented in a study of blood T cell repertoires in COVID-19. Study-wide context: Researchers got acute and convalescent COVID-19 samples from the United States, Italy and Spain. T cells, B-cell-depleted T cells, or PBMCs supplied cDNA or gDNA.

Under the authors' procedure: How many nucleated cells were present was estimated from reference gene primer amplification. The method was immunoSEQ multiplex PCR; TCRdb's version includes in-frame clones alone and lacks a portion of them. The D gene and trimming were derived from the DNA, and the V and J assignments and clone size from that table. The data contain under 300,000 clones, 83% of them singletons. Trimming took 4 bases from V and 5 from J; bases not matched to a gene: 8. From germline, CDR1 is GTSNPN and CDR2 SVGIG (reference sequence). There are 15 residues in the CDR3. The TCR comes from an elderly man with acute or convalescent COVID-19. The sample was peripheral blood. This chain joins TRBV30 and TRBJ1-6, with 7 bases matching TRBD1. The CDR3 reads CAWKPGQINNSPLHF. The DNA for the CDR3 is TGTGCCTGGAAACCGGGACAGATTAATAATTCACCCCTCCACTTT.